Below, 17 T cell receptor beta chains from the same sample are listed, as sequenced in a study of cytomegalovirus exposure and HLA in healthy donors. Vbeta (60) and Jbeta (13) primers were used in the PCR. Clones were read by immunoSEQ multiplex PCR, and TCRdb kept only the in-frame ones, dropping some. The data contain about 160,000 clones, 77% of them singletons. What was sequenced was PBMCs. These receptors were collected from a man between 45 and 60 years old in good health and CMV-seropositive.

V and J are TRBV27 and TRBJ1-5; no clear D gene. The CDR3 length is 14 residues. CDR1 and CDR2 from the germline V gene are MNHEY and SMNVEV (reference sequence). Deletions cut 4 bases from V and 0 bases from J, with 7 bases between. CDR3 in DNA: TGTGCCAGCAGTTCCCTTTATAGCAATCAGCCCCAGCATTTT. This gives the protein CASSSLYSNQPQHF.

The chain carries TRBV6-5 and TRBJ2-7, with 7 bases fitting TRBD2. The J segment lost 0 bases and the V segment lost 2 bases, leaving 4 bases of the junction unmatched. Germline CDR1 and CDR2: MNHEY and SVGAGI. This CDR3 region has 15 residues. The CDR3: CASSYGRGNSYEQYF. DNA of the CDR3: TGTGCCAGCAGTTACGGGCGGGGGAACTCCTACGAGCAGTACTTC.

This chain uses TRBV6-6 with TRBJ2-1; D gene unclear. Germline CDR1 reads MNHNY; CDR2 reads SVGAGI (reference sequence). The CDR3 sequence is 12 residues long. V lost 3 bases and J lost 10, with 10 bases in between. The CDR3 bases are TGTGCCAGCAGTTATAGCTCGTGGGAGCAGTTCTTC. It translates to CASSYSSWEQFF.

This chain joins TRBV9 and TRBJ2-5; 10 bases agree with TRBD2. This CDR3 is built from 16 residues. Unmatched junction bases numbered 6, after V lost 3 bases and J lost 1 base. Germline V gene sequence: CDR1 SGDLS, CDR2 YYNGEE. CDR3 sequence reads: CASSAHLAGAQETQYF. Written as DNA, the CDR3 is TGTGCCAGCAGCGCCCATCTAGCGGGGGCCCAAGAGACCCAGTACTTC.

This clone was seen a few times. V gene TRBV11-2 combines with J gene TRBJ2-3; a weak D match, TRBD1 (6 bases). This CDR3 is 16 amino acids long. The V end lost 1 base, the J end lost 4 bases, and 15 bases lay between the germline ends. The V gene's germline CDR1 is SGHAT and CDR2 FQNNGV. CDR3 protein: CASSLVRAKGADTQYF. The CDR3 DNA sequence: TGTGCCAGCAGCTTAGTCAGGGCGAAGGGGGCAGATACGCAGTATTTT.

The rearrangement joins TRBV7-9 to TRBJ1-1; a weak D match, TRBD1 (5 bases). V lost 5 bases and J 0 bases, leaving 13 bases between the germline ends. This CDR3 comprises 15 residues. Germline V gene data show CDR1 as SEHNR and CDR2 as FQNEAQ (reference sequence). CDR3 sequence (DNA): TGTGCCAGCAGCCCTACCTGGGGGGTGAACACTGAAGCTTTCTTT. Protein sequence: CASSPTWGVNTEAFF.

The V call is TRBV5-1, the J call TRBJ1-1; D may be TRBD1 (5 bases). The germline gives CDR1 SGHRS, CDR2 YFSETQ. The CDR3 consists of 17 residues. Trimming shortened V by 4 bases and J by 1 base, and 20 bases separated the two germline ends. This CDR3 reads CASSLQTGPWPNTEAFF. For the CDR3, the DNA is TGCGCCAGCAGCCTGCAAACAGGTCCGTGGCCGAACACTGAAGCTTTCTTT.

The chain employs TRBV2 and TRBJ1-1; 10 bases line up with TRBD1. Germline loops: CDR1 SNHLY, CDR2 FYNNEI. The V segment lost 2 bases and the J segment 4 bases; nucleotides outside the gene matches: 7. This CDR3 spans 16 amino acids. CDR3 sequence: CASSEKWGQGSTEAFF. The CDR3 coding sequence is TGTGCCAGCAGTGAAAAATGGGGACAGGGGAGCACTGAAGCTTTCTTT.

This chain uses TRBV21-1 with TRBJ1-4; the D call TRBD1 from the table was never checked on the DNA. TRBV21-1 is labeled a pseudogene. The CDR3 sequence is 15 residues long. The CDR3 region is CASSSKGATNEKLFF. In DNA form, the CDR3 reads TGTGCCAGCAGCAGTAAGGGGGCAACTAATGAAAAACTGTTTTTT.

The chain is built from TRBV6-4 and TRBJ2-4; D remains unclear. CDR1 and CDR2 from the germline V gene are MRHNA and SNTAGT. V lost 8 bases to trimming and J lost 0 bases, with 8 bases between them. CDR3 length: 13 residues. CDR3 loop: CASPVGAKNIQYF. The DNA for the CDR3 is TGTGCCAGCCCTGTCGGAGCCAAAAACATTCAGTACTTC.

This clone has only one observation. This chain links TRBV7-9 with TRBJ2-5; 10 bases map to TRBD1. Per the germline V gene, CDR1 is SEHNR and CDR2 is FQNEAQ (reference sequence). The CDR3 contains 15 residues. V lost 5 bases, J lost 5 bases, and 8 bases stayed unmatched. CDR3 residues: CASSLRQGARETQYF. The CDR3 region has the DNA TGTGCCAGCAGCCTCAGACAGGGGGCGAGGGAGACCCAGTACTTC.

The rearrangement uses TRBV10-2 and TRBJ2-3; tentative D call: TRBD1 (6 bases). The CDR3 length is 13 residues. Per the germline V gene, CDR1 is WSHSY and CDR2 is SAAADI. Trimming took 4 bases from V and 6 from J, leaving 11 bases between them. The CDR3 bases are TGCGCCAGCAGTGCGACAGGTGTCGATACGCAGTATTTT. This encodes CASSATGVDTQYF.

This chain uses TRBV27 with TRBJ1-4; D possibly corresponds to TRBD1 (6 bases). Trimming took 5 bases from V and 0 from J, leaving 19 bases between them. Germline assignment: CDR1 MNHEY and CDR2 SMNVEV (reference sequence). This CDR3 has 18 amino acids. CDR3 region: CASSPSRGGLATNEKLFF. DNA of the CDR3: TGTGCCAGCAGTCCTAGCCGGGGGGGCCTTGCAACTAATGAAAAACTGTTTTTT.

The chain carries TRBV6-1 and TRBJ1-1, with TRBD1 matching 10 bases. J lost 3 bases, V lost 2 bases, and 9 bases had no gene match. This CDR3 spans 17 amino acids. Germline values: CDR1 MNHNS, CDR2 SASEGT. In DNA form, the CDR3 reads TGTGCCAGCAGTGAAACGGACAGGGGGGTGCGAGACACTGAAGCTTTCTTT. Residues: CASSETDRGVRDTEAFF.

The CDR3 coding sequence is TGTGCCAGCAGCTTAGATACTAGCGGGGTTTACGAGCAGTACTTC. Its protein is CASSLDTSGVYEQYF. This chain connects TRBV7-2 to TRBJ2-7; 10 bases agree with TRBD2. The trim removed 1 base at V and 4 bases at J, leaving 4 bases unmatched. Per the germline V gene, CDR1 is SGHTA and CDR2 is FQGNSA. The CDR3 is made up of 15 amino acids.

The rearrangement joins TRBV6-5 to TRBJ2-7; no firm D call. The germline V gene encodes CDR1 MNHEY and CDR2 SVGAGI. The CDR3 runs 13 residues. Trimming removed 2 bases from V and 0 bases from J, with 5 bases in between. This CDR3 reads CASSYQDSYEQYF. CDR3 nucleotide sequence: TGTGCCAGCAGTTACCAGGACTCCTACGAGCAGTACTTC.

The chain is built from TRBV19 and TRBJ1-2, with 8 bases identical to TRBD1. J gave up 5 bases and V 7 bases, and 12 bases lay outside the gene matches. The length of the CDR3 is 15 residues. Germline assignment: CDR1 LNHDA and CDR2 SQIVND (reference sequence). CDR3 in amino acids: CASTHQLTGVYGYTF. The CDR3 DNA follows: TGTGCCAGTACCCACCAACTGACAGGGGTTTATGGCTACACCTTC.